The TCR beta chain described here comes from a study of blood T cell repertoires in COVID-19. Sequencing was performed with immunoSEQ multiplex PCR; in TCRdb, only in-frame clones are kept and a portion is missing. The sample holds about 69,000 clones, roughly 79% seen once. Sequenced material: peripheral blood. The TCR comes from a man between 60 and 70 years old with acute or convalescent COVID-19.

The CDR3 loop reads CASSQVVRGRDTEAFF. CDR3 coding DNA: TGCGCCAGCAGCCAAGTTGTCAGGGGGCGGGACACTGAAGCTTTCTTT. V gene TRBV4-1 combines with J gene TRBJ1-1, with TRBD1 matching over 8 bases. Germline CDR1 MGHRA, CDR2 YSYEKL. The CDR3 is made up of 16 amino acids. Trimming took 1 base from V and 3 from J; bases not matched to a gene: 7.